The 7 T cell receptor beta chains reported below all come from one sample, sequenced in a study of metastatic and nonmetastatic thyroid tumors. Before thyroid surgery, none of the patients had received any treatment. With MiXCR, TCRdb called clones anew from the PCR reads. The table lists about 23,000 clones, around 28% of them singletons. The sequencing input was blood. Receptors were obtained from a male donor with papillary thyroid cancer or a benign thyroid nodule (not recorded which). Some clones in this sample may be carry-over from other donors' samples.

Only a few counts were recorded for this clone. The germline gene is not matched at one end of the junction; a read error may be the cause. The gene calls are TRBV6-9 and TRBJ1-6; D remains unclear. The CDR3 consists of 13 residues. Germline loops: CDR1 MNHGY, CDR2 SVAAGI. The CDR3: CASRYSENSPLHF. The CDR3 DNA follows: TGTGCCAGCAGGTATTCAGAGAATTCACCCCTCCACTTT.

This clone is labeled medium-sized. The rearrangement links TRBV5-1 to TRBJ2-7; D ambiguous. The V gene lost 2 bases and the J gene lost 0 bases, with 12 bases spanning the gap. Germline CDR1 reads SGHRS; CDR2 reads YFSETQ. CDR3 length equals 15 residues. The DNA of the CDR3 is TGCGCCAGCAGCTTAGGCGACCTCCTCTCCTACGAGCAGTACTTC. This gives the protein CASSLGDLLSYEQYF.

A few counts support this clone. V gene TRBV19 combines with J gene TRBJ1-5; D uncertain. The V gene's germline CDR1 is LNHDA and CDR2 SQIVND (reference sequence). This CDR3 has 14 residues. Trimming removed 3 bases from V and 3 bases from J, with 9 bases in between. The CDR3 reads CASSMWDSNQPQHF. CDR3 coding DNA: TGTGCCAGTAGTATGTGGGATTCCAATCAGCCCCAGCATTTT. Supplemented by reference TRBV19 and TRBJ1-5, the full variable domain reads DGGITQSPKYLFRKEGQNVTLSCEQNLNHDAMYWYRQDPGQGLRLIYYSQIVNDFQKGDIAEGYSVSREKKESFPLTVTSAQKNPTAFYLCASSMWDSNQPQHFGDGTRLSIL.

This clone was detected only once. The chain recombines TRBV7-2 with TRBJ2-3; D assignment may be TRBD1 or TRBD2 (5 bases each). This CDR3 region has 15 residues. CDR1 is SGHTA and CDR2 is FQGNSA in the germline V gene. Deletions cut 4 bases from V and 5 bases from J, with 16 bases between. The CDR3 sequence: CASSSRGDPKDTQYF. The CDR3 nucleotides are TGTGCCAGCAGCTCTCGGGGCGACCCCAAAGATACGCAGTATTTT.

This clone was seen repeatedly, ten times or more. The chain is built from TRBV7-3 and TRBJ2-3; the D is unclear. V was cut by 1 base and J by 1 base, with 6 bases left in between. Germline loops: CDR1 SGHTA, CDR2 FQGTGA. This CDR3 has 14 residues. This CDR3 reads CASSLNGRTDTQYF. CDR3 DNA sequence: TGTGCCAGCAGCTTAAACGGGCGCACAGATACGCAGTATTTT.

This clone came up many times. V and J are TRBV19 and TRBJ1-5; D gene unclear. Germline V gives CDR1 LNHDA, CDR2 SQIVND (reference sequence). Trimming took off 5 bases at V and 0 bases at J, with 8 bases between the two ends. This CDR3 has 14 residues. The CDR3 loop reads CASSATDSNQPQHF. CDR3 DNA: TGTGCCAGTAGTGCCACAGATAGCAATCAGCCCCAGCATTTT.

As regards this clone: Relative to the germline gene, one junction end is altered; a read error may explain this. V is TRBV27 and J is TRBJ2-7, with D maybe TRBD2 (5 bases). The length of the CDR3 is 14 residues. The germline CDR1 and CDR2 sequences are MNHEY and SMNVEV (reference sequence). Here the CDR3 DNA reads TGTGCCAGTGCCCCGGGAAAGAATACCTACGGGCAGTACTTC. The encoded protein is CASAPGKNTYGQYF.